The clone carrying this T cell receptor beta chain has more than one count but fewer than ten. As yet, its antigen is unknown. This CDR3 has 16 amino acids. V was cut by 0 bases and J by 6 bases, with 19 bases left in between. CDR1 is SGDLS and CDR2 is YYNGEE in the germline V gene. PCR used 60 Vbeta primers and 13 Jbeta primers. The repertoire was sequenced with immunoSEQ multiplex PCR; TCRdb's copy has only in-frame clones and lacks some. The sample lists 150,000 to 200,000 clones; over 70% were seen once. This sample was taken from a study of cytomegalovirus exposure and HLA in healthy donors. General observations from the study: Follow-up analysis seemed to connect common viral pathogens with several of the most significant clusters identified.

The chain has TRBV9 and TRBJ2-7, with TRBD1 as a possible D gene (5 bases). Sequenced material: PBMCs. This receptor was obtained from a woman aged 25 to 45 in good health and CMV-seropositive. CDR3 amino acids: CASSVAPDIKAGEQYF. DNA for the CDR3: TGTGCCAGCAGCGTAGCCCCGGACATCAAAGCTGGCGAGCAGTACTTC.